The 8 T cell receptor beta chains below were found in one sample sequenced in a study of cytomegalovirus exposure and HLA in healthy donors (dated by TCRdb to about 2017). Library prep was done by the immunoSEQ multiplex PCR assay. For the multiplex PCR, a mixture combining 60 forward primers for TCR Vbeta segments and 13 reverse primers for TCR Jbeta segments was used. Drawn from immuneACCESS, this table holds only the in-frame rearrangements with V and J called that TCRdb kept. Clones are partly lost; checked studies trace under half to an unresolved V gene and leave the rest unexplained. Counted in this sample were around 210,000 clones; roughly 78% of them appeared once. 0.4% to 0.6% of the sample rests with the top ten. The sequenced sample was PBMCs. These receptors originate from a boy aged 5-17 years in good health and CMV-seronegative.

V is TRBV30 and J is TRBJ1-5; 7 bases line up with TRBD1. CDR3 length equals 15 residues. The junction had 10 bases not matched to a gene; V was cut back by 2 bases and J by 6 bases. Germline CDR1 is GTSNPN and CDR2 is SVGIG (reference sequence). In DNA form, the CDR3 reads TGTGCCTGGAGTCCCAACCGACAGGGTTTTCAGCCCCAGCATTTT. This gives the protein CAWSPNRQGFQPQHF.

The sample holds one count of this clone. The chain recombines TRBV2 with TRBJ1-1; TRBD1 matches 8 bases. J was trimmed by 5 bases and V by 8 bases; bases with no gene match: 13. The CDR3 has 15 residues. From germline, CDR1 is SNHLY and CDR2 FYNNEI. CDR3 in DNA: TGTGCCAGCTCAGGAGGGGCAGGGGGCTTTACTGAAGCTTTCTTT. Its translation is CASSGGAGGFTEAFF.

The CDR3 sequence is CASSEDGTRGVPYEQYF. Written as DNA, the CDR3 is TGTGCCAGCAGTGAAGATGGGACTAGAGGGGTCCCCTACGAGCAGTACTTC. The chain recombines TRBV6-1 with TRBJ2-7; TRBD2 aligns across 8 bases. The germline V gene has CDR1 MNHNS and CDR2 SASEGT. The CDR3 contains 17 residues. V shed 1 base, J shed 2 bases, and the junction held 10 bases outside the gene matches.

This rearrangement joins TRBV18 to TRBJ1-2; 8 bases line up with TRBD1. The V segment lost 6 bases and the J segment 4 bases; nucleotides outside the gene matches: 7. CDR1 is KGHSH and CDR2 is LQKENI in the germline V gene. The CDR3 has 14 residues. CDR3 in amino acids: CASSPGQDFYGYTF. CDR3 sequence (DNA): TGTGCCAGCTCCCCGGGACAGGATTTCTATGGCTACACCTTC. Combining the CDR3 with reference TRBV18 and TRBJ1-2 gives the whole variable domain NAGVMQNPRHLVRRRGQEARLRCSPMKGHSHVYWYRQLPEEGLKFMVYLQKENIIDESGMPKERFSAEFPKEGPSILRIQQVVRGDSAAYFCASSPGQDFYGYTFGSGTRLTVV.

The chain couples TRBV12-5 to TRBJ1-2; D is possibly TRBD1 (5 bases). Trimming removed 0 bases at V and 6 bases at J, with 14 bases between. The germline gives CDR1 LGHNT, CDR2 FRNRAP. The CDR3 length is 15 residues. CDR3 sequence reads: CASGLVRSGYNGYTF. The CDR3 nucleotides read TGTGCTAGTGGTTTGGTACGATCAGGGTATAATGGCTACACCTTC.

V is TRBV7-9 and J is TRBJ2-7; 12 bases are a match to TRBD2. The CDR3 is made up of 15 amino acids. The junction had 8 bases not matched to a gene; V was cut back by 6 bases and J by 5 bases. CDR1 and CDR2 (germline): SEHNR, FQNEAQ (reference sequence). DNA of the CDR3: TGTGCCAGCAGTCCCCTAGCGGGAGGGCGTAACGAGCAGTACTTC. This sequence encodes CASSPLAGGRNEQYF.

This chain's CDR3 is CASSQSKWDRGHNYGYTF. As DNA, the CDR3 is TGCGCCAGCAGTCAATCGAAGTGGGACAGGGGGCATAACTATGGCTACACCTTC. The chain is built from TRBV23-1 and TRBJ1-2, with 12 bases identical to TRBD1. TRBV23-1 counts as an open reading frame of uncertain function. The V segment lost 0 bases and the J segment 1 base; nucleotides outside the gene matches: 6. The CDR3 length is 18 residues.

The chain recombines TRBV10-3 with TRBJ1-6; D remains ambiguous. V lost 0 bases and J lost 0, with 6 bases in between. This CDR3 contains 16 residues. Germline assignment: CDR1 ENHRY and CDR2 SYGVKD. CDR3: CAISESQNSYNSPLHF. CDR3 in DNA: TGTGCCATCAGTGAGTCGCAGAACTCCTATAATTCACCCCTCCACTTT.